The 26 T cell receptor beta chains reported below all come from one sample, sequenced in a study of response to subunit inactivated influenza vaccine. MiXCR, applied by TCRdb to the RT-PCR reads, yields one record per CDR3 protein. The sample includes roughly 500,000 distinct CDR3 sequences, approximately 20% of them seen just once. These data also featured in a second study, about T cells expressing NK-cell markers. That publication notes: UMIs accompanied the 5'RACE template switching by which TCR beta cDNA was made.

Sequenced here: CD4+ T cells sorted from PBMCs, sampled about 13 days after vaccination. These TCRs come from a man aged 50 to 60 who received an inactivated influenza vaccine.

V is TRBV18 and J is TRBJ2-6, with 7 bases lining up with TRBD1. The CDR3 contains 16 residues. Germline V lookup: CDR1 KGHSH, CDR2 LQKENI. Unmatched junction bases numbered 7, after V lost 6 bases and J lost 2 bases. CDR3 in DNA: TGTGCCAGCTCGCGAATCACAGGGGCTGGGGCCAACGTCCTGACTTTC. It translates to CASSRITGAGANVLTF.

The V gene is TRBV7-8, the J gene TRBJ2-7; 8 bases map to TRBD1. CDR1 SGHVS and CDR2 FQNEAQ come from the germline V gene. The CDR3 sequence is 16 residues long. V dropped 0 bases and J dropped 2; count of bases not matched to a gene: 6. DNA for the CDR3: TGTGCCAGCAGCTTAGCGCTTGGGACAGGCGCCTACGAGCAGTACTTC. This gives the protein CASSLALGTGAYEQYF.

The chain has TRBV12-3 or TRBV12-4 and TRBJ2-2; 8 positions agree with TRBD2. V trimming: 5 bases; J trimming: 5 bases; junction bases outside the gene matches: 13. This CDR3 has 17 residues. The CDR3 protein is CASSTLRQRELTGELFF. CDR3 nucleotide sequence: TGTGCCAGCAGTACCTTACGGCAGCGGGAGTTAACCGGGGAGCTGTTTTTT.

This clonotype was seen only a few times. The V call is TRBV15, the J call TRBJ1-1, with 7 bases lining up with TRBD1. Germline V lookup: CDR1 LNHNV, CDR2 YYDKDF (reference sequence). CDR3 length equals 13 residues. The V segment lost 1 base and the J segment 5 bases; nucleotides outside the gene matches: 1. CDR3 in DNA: TGTGCCACCAGCAGAGGACAGGGAACTGAAGCTTTCTTT. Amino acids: CATSRGQGTEAFF.

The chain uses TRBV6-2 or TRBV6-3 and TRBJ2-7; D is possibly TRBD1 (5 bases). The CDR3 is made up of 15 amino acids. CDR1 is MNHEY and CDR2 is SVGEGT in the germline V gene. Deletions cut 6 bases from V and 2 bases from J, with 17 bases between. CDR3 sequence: CASRMRGRAPYEQYF. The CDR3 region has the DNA TGTGCCAGCAGGATGAGAGGCAGGGCCCCCTACGAGCAGTACTTC.

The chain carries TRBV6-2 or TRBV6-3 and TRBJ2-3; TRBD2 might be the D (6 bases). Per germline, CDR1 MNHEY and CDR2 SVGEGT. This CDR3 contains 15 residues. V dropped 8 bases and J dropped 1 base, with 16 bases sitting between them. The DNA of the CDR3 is TGTGCCAGCCGAGGAGGGATTATGGGCACAGATACGCAGTATTTT. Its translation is CASRGGIMGTDTQYF.

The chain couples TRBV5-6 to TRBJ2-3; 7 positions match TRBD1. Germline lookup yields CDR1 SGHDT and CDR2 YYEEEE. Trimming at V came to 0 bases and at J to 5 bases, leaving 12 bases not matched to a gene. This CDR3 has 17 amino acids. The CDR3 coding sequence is TGTGCCAGCAGCTTGGCCTCGGAACAGGGGATTTTAGATACGCAGTATTTT. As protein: CASSLASEQGILDTQYF. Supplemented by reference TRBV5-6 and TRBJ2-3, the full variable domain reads DAGVTQSPTHLIKTRGQQVTLRCSPKSGHDTVSWYQQALGQGPQFIFQYYEEEERQRGNFPDRFSGHQFPNYSSELNVNALLLGDSALYLCASSLASEQGILDTQYFGPGTRLTVL.

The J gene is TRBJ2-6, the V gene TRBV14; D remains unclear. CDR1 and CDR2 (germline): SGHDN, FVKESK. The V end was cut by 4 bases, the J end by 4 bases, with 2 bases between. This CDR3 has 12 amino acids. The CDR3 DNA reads TGTGCCAGCAGCCGGGGGGCCAACGTCCTGACTTTC. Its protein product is CASSRGANVLTF.

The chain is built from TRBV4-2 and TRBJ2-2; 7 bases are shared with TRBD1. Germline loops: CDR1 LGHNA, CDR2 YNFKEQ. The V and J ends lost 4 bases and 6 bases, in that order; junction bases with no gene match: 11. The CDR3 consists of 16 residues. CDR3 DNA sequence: TGTGCCAGCAGCCCTAGACAGGGTAGAGTTTCCGGGGAGCTGTTTTTT. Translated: CASSPRQGRVSGELFF.

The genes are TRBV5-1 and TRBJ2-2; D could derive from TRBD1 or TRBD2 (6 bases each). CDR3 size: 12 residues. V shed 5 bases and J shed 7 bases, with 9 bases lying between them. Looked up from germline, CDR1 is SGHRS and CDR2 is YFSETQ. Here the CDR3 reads CASRRGLGELFF. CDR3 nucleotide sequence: TGCGCCAGCAGACGGGGGCTCGGGGAGCTGTTTTTT.

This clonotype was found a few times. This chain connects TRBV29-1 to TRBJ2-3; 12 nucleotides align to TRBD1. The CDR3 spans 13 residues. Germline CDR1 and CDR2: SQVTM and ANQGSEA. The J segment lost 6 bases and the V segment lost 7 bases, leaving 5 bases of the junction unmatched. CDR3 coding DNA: TGCAGCGCGGGGACAGGGGGCCGGGATACGCAGTATTTT. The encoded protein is CSAGTGGRDTQYF.

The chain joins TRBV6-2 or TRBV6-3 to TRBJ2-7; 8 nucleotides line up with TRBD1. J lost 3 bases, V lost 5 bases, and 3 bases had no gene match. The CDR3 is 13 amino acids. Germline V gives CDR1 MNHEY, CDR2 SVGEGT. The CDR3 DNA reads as TGTGCCAGCAGTAACGGACAGGGCTACGAGCAGTACTTC. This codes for CASSNGQGYEQYF.

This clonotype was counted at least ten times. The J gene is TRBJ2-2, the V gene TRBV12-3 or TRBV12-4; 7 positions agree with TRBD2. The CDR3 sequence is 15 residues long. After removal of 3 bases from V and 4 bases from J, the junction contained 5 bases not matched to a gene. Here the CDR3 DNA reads TGTGCCAGCAGTTTTTTGACGGGGGGCACCGGGGAGCTGTTTTTT. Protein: CASSFLTGGTGELFF.

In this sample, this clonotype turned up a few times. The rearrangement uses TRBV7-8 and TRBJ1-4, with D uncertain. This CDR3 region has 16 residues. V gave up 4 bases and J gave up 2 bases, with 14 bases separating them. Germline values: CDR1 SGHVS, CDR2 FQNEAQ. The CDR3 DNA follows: TGTGCCAGCAGCTCCGGTCTGGACTGGACTAATGAAAAACTGTTTTTT. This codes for CASSSGLDWTNEKLFF.

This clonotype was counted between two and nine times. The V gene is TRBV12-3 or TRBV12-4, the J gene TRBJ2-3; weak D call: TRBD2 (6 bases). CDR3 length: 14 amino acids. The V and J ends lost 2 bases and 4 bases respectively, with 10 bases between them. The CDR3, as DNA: TGTGCCAGCAGTTTATCCCGGAGGGCAGATACGCAGTATTTT. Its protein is CASSLSRRADTQYF.

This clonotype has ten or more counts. The CDR3: CASTRQVGSYEQYF. Written as DNA, the CDR3 is TGTGCCAGCACCCGACAGGTGGGCTCCTACGAGCAGTACTTC. The chain joins TRBV28 to TRBJ2-7; a weak D match, TRBD1 (6 bases). The CDR3 runs to 14 residues. The V end lost 7 bases, the J end lost 0 bases, and 13 bases lay between the germline ends. CDR1 and CDR2 from the germline V gene are MDHEN and SYDVKM.

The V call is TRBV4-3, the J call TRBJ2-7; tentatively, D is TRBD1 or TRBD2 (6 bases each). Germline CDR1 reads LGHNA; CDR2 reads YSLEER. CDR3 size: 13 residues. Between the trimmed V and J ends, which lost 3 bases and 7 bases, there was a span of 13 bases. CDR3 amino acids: CASSHPEGEEQYF. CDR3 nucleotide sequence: TGCGCCAGCAGCCACCCGGAGGGGGAAGAGCAGTACTTC.

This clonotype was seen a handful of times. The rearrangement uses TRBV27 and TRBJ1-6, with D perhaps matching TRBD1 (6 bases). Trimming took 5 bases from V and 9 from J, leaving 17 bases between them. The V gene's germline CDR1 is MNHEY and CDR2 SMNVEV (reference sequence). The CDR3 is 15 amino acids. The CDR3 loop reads CASSTPQGIGSPLHF. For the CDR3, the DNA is TGTGCCAGCAGTACACCACAGGGAATTGGTTCACCCCTCCACTTT.

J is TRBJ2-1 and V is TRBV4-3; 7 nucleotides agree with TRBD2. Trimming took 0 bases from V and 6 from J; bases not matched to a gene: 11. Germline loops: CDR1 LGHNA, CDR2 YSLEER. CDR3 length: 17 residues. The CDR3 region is CASSQDYGPSGTNEQFF. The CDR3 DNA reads TGCGCCAGCAGCCAAGATTACGGTCCCAGCGGGACCAATGAGCAGTTCTTC.

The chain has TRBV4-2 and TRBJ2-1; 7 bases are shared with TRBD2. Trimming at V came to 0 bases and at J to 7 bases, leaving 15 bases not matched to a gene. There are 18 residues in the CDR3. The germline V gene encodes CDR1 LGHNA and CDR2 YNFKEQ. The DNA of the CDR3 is TGTGCCAGCAGCCAAGAGCCCTACCCACTACGGGGGGAGAATGAGCAGTTCTTC. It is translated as CASSQEPYPLRGENEQFF.

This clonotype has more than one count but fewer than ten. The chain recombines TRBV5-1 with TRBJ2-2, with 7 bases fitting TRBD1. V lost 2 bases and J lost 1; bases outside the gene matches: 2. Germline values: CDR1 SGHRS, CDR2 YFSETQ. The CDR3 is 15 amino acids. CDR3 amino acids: CASSLGGQNTGELFF. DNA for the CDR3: TGCGCCAGCAGCTTAGGGGGCCAGAACACCGGGGAGCTGTTTTTT.

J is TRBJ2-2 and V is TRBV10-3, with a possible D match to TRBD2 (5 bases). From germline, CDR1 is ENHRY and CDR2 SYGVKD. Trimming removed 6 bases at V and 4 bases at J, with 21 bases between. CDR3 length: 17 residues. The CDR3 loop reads CAIRDQLKTRGTGELFF. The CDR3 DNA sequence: TGTGCCATCAGAGACCAACTAAAGACACGGGGCACCGGGGAGCTGTTTTTT.

CDR3 loop: CASSPMDRTGEQYF. CDR3 DNA: TGTGCCAGCAGCCCGATGGACAGAACCGGAGAGCAGTACTTC. The rearrangement joins TRBV4-2 to TRBJ2-7; possibly TRBD1 for D (6 bases). The germline CDR1 and CDR2 sequences are LGHNA and YNFKEQ. V was shortened by 4 bases and J by 7 bases, with 17 bases between the two germline ends. The CDR3 totals 14 residues.

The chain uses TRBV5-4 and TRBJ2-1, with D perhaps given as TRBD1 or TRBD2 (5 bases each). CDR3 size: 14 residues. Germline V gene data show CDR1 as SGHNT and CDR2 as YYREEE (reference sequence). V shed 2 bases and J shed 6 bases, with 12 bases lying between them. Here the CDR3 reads CASSLYSGSNEQFF. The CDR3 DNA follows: TGTGCCAGCAGCTTATACTCAGGGAGCAATGAGCAGTTCTTC. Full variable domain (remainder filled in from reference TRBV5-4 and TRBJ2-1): ETGVTQSPTHLIKTRGQQVTLRCSSQSGHNTVSWYQQALGQGPQFIFQYYREEENGRGNFPPRFSGLQFPNYSSELNVNALELDDSALYLCASSLYSGSNEQFFGPGTRLTVL.

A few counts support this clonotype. In DNA form, the CDR3 reads TGCAGTGCTAGAGATGGGGCCTCTGCAAGGAACGAGCAGTACTTC. Translated, it gives CSARDGASARNEQYF. The chain is built from TRBV20-1 and TRBJ2-7; D may be TRBD1 (5 bases). Germline V lookup: CDR1 DFQATT, CDR2 SNEGSKA (reference sequence). Deletions cut 0 bases from V and 5 bases from J, with 17 bases between. The CDR3 has 15 residues.

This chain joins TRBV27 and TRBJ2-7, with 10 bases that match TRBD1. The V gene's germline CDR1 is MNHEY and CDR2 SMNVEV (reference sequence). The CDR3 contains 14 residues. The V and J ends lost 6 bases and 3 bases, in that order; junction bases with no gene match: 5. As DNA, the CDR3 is TGTGCCAGCAGAAACCGGGACAGGGGCTACGAGCAGTACTTC. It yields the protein CASRNRDRGYEQYF.